Each of the 14 T cell receptor beta chains below was sequenced from the same sample in a study of T cell responses to AZD1222 COVID-19 vaccine. Data came from immunoSEQ multiplex PCR; TCRdb stores just in-frame clones and leaves some out. The table shows over 110,000 clones, with approximately 87% occurring only once. Specimen: peripheral blood, collected 28 days after the second AZD1222 dose. Receptors originate from an adult who received the AZD1222 COVID-19 vaccine.

The CDR3, as DNA: TGTGCCAGCAGTTCCACAGGGCTAGGTAGCACAGATACGCAGTATTTT. Amino acid sequence: CASSSTGLGSTDTQYF. This chain uses TRBV27 with TRBJ2-3; TRBD1 is a possible D gene (6 bases). The length of the CDR3 is 16 residues. Germline CDR1 reads MNHEY; CDR2 reads SMNVEV (reference sequence). V was cut by 4 bases and J by 0 bases, with 14 bases left in between.

The gene calls are TRBV25-1 and TRBJ2-7; a possible D gene is TRBD1 (6 bases). Trimming pared 2 bases from V and 1 base from J, leaving 12 bases between. The CDR3 is made up of 15 amino acids. The germline CDR1 and CDR2 sequences are MGHDK and SYGVNS. CDR3 sequence reads: CASSETKGQSYEQYF. The DNA for the CDR3 is TGTGCCAGCAGTGAAACTAAAGGACAGTCCTACGAGCAGTACTTC.

The genes are TRBV2 and TRBJ1-2; D remains ambiguous. The ends were cut back, 2 bases at V and 2 bases at J, with 9 bases in the middle. CDR3 size: 14 residues. From germline, CDR1 is SNHLY and CDR2 FYNNEI. The CDR3 spells CASSENRANYGYTF. Written as DNA, the CDR3 is TGTGCCAGCAGTGAAAATCGGGCAAACTATGGCTACACCTTC.

This clone has just one count. The V call is TRBV6-5, the J call TRBJ2-3; TRBD2 might be the D (6 bases). V gave up 6 bases and J gave up 9 bases, with 10 bases separating them. The CDR3 sequence is 11 residues long. Germline loops: CDR1 MNHEY, CDR2 SVGAGI. In DNA form, the CDR3 reads TGTGCCAGCAGATGGGGAGGAACGCAGTATTTT. It translates to CASRWGGTQYF.

The V gene is TRBV11-2, the J gene TRBJ2-2; TRBD1 might be the D (5 bases). Germline values: CDR1 SGHAT, CDR2 FQNNGV. Trimming cost V 5 bases and J 6 bases, with 13 bases left between them. This CDR3 region has 14 residues. The CDR3 reads CASSHHRIPGELFF. The DNA for the CDR3 is TGTGCCAGCAGCCACCACAGGATCCCCGGGGAGCTGTTTTTT. The whole variable domain, remainder taken from reference TRBV11-2 and TRBJ2-2, is EAGVAQSPRYKIIEKRQSVAFWCNPISGHATLYWYQQILGQGPKLLIQFQNNGVVDDSQLPKDRFSAERLKGVDSTLKIQPAKLEDSAVYLCASSHHRIPGELFFGEGSRLTVL.

This chain joins TRBV27 and TRBJ2-7, with unresolved D. This CDR3 has 13 residues. Germline CDR1 and CDR2: MNHEY and SMNVEV (reference sequence). Trimming shortened V by 5 bases and J by 6 bases, and 14 bases separated the two germline ends. This CDR3 reads CASSQTLLGEQYF. The CDR3 nucleotides are TGTGCCAGCAGTCAGACGTTACTGGGCGAGCAGTACTTC.

The chain carries TRBV3-1 (or the pseudogene TRBV3-2) and TRBJ2-3; a weak D match, TRBD2 (5 bases). Germline V CDR1 and CDR2: LGHDT, YNNKEL (reference sequence). V lost 3 bases to trimming and J lost 5 bases, with 12 bases between them. This CDR3 is 14 amino acids long. The CDR3 loop is CASSQHVGGDTQYF. The CDR3 bases are TGTGCCAGCAGCCAGCACGTTGGAGGAGATACGCAGTATTTT.

The V and J genes are TRBV28 and TRBJ1-5; the D gene is possibly TRBD1 (6 bases). This CDR3 spans 14 amino acids. Trimming left V 3 bases short and J 6 bases short, with 12 bases between. The germline CDR1 and CDR2 sequences are MDHEN and SYDVKM. The DNA for the CDR3 is TGTGCCAGCAGTTTTACAGGGTCCCCTCAGCCCCAGCATTTT. Translated, it gives CASSFTGSPQPQHF. The whole variable domain, remainder taken from reference TRBV28 and TRBJ1-5, is DVKVTQSSRYLVKRTGEKVFLECVQDMDHENMFWYRQDPGLGLRLIYFSYDVKMKEKGDIPEGYSVSREKKERFSLILESASTNQTSMYLCASSFTGSPQPQHFGDGTRLSIL.

V usage is TRBV6-4 and J usage is TRBJ1-1; D perhaps matches TRBD1 (6 bases). V was cut by 1 base and J by 9 bases, with 12 bases left in between. This CDR3 spans 13 amino acids. The germline CDR1 and CDR2 sequences are MRHNA and SNTAGT. The CDR3 here is CASSDFPGQKAFF. The CDR3 DNA sequence: TGTGCCAGCAGTGACTTCCCCGGACAGAAAGCTTTCTTT.

The chain employs TRBV5-1 and TRBJ1-4, with 8 bases identical to TRBD1. Per germline, CDR1 SGHRS and CDR2 YFSETQ. After removal of 0 bases from V and 8 bases from J, the junction contained 9 bases not matched to a gene. This CDR3 comprises 16 residues. CDR3: CASSLGGTGAGEKLFF. Written as DNA, the CDR3 is TGCGCCAGCAGCTTGGGAGGGACAGGCGCAGGGGAAAAACTGTTTTTT.

This sequence joins TRBV5-4 and TRBJ1-2; perhaps TRBD1 as D (5 bases). The germline V gene has CDR1 SGHNT and CDR2 YYREEE (reference sequence). V was trimmed by 4 bases and J by 12 bases, leaving 28 bases between them. The CDR3 is 16 amino acids. CDR3 region: CASSPRDPGIGAPDTF. In DNA form, the CDR3 reads TGTGCCAGCAGCCCAAGGGACCCCGGGATAGGGGCGCCAGACACCTTC.

The chain uses TRBV7-9 and TRBJ2-5; no clear D. CDR1 and CDR2 (germline): SEHNR, FQNEAQ (reference sequence). With 1 base removed from V and 2 bases from J, the gap between germline ends came to 14 bases. The CDR3 loop spans 16 amino acids. CDR3 bases: TGTGCCAGCAGCTTAGGTGAAGGTGGTTTTCAAGAGACCCAGTACTTC. Encoded protein: CASSLGEGGFQETQYF.

For the CDR3, the DNA is TGTGCCAGCTCCCAGCCCCCCGGAGCCAAAAACATTCAGTACTTC. Translation gives CASSQPPGAKNIQYF. The chain uses TRBV7-2 and TRBJ2-4, with D unresolved. V was trimmed by 8 bases and J by 0 bases, leaving 14 bases between them. Germline V gene lookup returns CDR1 SGHTA and CDR2 FQGNSA. The CDR3 runs to 15 residues.

The chain employs TRBV28 and TRBJ2-2; TRBD1 aligns across 7 bases. The CDR3 runs to 15 residues. The V and J ends lost 7 bases and 6 bases, in that order; junction bases with no gene match: 11. Germline CDR1 is MDHEN and CDR2 is SYDVKM. The CDR3 sequence is CASNFLGGVAGELFF. CDR3 sequence (DNA): TGTGCCAGCAATTTCCTAGGGGGCGTAGCCGGGGAGCTGTTTTTT.